This TCR beta chain stems from a study of blood T cell repertoires in COVID-19 (dated by TCRdb to the early 2020s). With respect to the entire study: Samples covering the acute and convalescent phases of COVID-19 were provided by collaborators in the United States, Italy and Spain. The prospective study material was composed of cDNA or gDNA derived from T cells, B-cell-depleted T cells, or PBMCs. The dataset comprised deeply sampled blood TCRbeta repertoires from subjects exposed to, actively infected with, or recovered from COVID-19. A freely available public database, intended as a resource for researchers studying the immune response to SARS-CoV-2, is where the repertoires were released. Samples came from the ongoing ImmuneRACE study (first 160 participants) plus 1,254 subjects from 6 global collaborators. Sample metadata almost always included a de-identified subject ID, COVID-19 status, age in years and sex. Where available, HLA class I and class II types were taken from metadata supplied by the sample provider and were not determined by assay-based typing. Results and caveats for the whole study, not just this receptor: Clinical and demographic metadata were provided uncurated, with the amount varying by source and participant.

Participants in the prospective study were aged roughly 18 to 100 years, lived in about two dozen United States geographic areas, and enrolled through a virtual design. In the prospective study, participants were assigned to cohorts based on the clinical history participants reported in a screening survey and a study questionnaire. For ImmuneRACE Cohort 3, a participant was defined as recovered based on two consecutive negative NP/OP PCR tests, clearance by a healthcare professional, or resolution of symptoms. In the prospective study, whole blood, serum and a nasopharyngeal or oropharyngeal swab were collected from each participant by mobile phlebotomists. Additional blood draws and questionnaires over a 2-month period could optionally be provided by prospective study participants. Before DNA extraction, prospective study blood samples were shipped either frozen or at room temperature. Remarks on this clone: It has no known antigen specificity. Base qualities are not recorded, but no much larger clone differs from it by a single base.

TCRbeta CDR3 regions were amplified from genomic DNA using the immunoSEQ Assay, a bias-controlled multiplex PCR. Under the source paper's analysis protocol: The number of nucleated cells in each sample was estimated from the amplification of reference gene primers within the assay. To quantify the absolute abundance of each unique TCRbeta CDR3 rearrangement, sequence reads were collapsed and filtered. Productive Simpson clonality was computed per sample as the square root of Simpson's diversity index over productive rearrangements. This is the immuneACCESS table as TCRdb keeps it, with only in-frame sequences that have V and J called. A part of the clones is gone; compared with another copy, unresolved V genes explain less than half, and the rest is unexplained. That table is the source of V, J and clone size, and D and trimming were worked out from the DNA. This sample has 250,000 to 300,000 clones in its table, and over 75% of those were observed once. 1.9% of the sample is held by the ten biggest clonotypes.

The specimen sequenced was PBMCs or T cells enriched from blood (not recorded which). This receptor was obtained from a woman aged 50 to 65 who had recovered from COVID-19.

The bases read TGCGCCAGCAGCTTGTCTCAGGGGCGCACTGAAGCTTTCTTT. Its amino acids are CASSLSQGRTEAFF. The rearrangement combines TRBV5-1 with TRBJ1-1; a tentative D call is TRBD1 (6 bases match). Including the terminal cysteine and phenylalanine, the CDR3 comprises 14 residues. Only CDR3 DNA remains: 42 bases, in frame from the first base. Sequences SGHRS (CDR1) and YFSETQ (CDR2) are obtained from the germline V gene. Cut back by 1 base and 4 bases, the V and J ends lie 11 bases apart.